One sample yielded the 17 T cell receptor beta chains listed below, sequenced in a study of graft-versus-host responses after intestinal transplantation (dated by TCRdb to 2020 to 2023). Library creation used the immunoSEQ multiplex PCR assay. This immuneACCESS table, as held by TCRdb, lists in-frame sequences with V and J called but not all clones. Of the missing ones, under half trace to an unresolved V gene in checked studies; the others have no known cause. The sample data list about 89,000 clones, and 91% of these were observed just once. The ten most abundant clones make up over 0.08% of the sample. The sample's time point label, in plain terms: cells obtained before transplantation from donor or recipient. For these receptors, no antigen is known. Sequences were derived from unstimulated CD4+ T cells sorted from spleen or lymph node cells, sampled before intestinal transplant. These receptors were taken from a human donor who received an intestinal transplant.

This clone was seen just once. The chain couples TRBV19 to TRBJ1-5; a possible D gene is TRBD1 (6 bases). This CDR3 is built from 21 residues. Germline V gene data show CDR1 as LNHDA and CDR2 as SQIVND (reference sequence). With 4 bases removed from V and 1 base from J, the gap between germline ends came to 29 bases. CDR3 bases: TGTGCCAGTAGTAGGGGTCGGGCGGCAGGGGATTTTAGTTTCAGCAATCAGCCCCAGCATTTT. It codes for CASSRGRAAGDFSFSNQPQHF.

V usage is TRBV5-3 and J usage is TRBJ1-5; 7 positions agree with TRBD1. TRBV5-3 belongs to the ORF category, with a function that is uncertain. The V gene end was trimmed by 2 bases and the J gene end by 5 bases; junction bases not matched to a gene: 4. This CDR3 is built from 14 residues. CDR3 region: CARSFDRADQPQHF. As DNA, the CDR3 is TGTGCCAGAAGCTTCGACAGGGCTGATCAGCCCCAGCATTTT.

The rearrangement links TRBV18 to TRBJ1-2; the match to TRBD1 covers 8 bases. The CDR3 contains 15 residues. V shed 1 base, J shed 2 bases, and the junction held 3 bases outside the gene matches. The germline V gene has CDR1 KGHSH and CDR2 LQKENI. This CDR3 reads CASSPQQGGNYGYTF. The CDR3 bases are TGTGCCAGCTCACCACAACAGGGGGGGAACTATGGCTACACCTTC.

The chain joins TRBV6-6 to TRBJ1-2; possibly TRBD1 for D (6 bases). Germline CDR1 MNHNY, CDR2 SVGAGI (reference sequence). This CDR3 region has 15 residues. V lost 7 bases, J lost 2 bases, and 17 bases lay in between. CDR3 region: CASNHPTGPNYGYTF. The CDR3 nucleotides read TGTGCCAGCAACCACCCGACAGGCCCGAACTATGGCTACACCTTC.

This clone has only a few counts. V is TRBV6-1 and J is TRBJ2-7, with 7 nucleotides matching TRBD1. After removal of 10 bases from V and 2 bases from J, the junction contained 11 bases not matched to a gene. The germline gives CDR1 MNHNS, CDR2 SASEGT. This CDR3 comprises 14 residues. The CDR3: CATHEPGGPYEQYF. The DNA for the CDR3 is TGTGCCACGCACGAGCCAGGGGGTCCCTACGAGCAGTACTTC.

This clone was observed a few times. V and J are TRBV18 and TRBJ1-1, with a tentative D call TRBD1 (6 bases). This CDR3 spans 14 amino acids. Germline V gene data show CDR1 as KGHSH and CDR2 as LQKENI. The V end was cut by 3 bases, the J end by 4 bases, with 12 bases between. The CDR3: CASSPLQGLTEAFF. Written as DNA, the CDR3 is TGTGCCAGCTCACCCCTCCAGGGGCTCACTGAAGCTTTCTTT.

The chain uses TRBV9 and TRBJ1-1; 7 bases match TRBD1. V dropped 0 bases and J dropped 0; count of bases not matched to a gene: 2. CDR1 is SGDLS and CDR2 is YYNGEE in the germline V gene. This CDR3 is 15 amino acids long. The CDR3 region has the DNA TGTGCCAGCAGCGTAGGACAGGGCCTGAACACTGAAGCTTTCTTT. This translates into CASSVGQGLNTEAFF.

The rearrangement uses TRBV4-1 and TRBJ2-7; 7 positions match TRBD1. This CDR3 is built from 15 residues. Germline-derived CDR1 and CDR2 are MGHRA and YSYEKL. The V and J ends lost 5 bases and 2 bases, in that order; junction bases with no gene match: 9. The CDR3 reads CASSADRWSTYEQYF. In DNA form, the CDR3 reads TGCGCCAGCAGCGCGGACAGGTGGAGTACCTACGAGCAGTACTTC.

The chain joins TRBV10-3 to TRBJ2-3; 7 nucleotides agree with TRBD2. Per germline, CDR1 ENHRY and CDR2 SYGVKD. This CDR3 is built from 14 residues. The trim removed 1 base at V and 3 bases at J, leaving 1 base unmatched. In DNA, the CDR3 is TGTGCCATCAGTGAGTACGGGGGGACAGATACGCAGTATTTT. Its translation is CAISEYGGTDTQYF.

The CDR3 DNA reads TGTGCCAGCTCACCCCAAGGACAGTATAATTCACCCCTCCACTTT. It is translated as CASSPQGQYNSPLHF. J is TRBJ1-6 and V is TRBV18; D perhaps matches TRBD1 (6 bases). CDR1 is KGHSH, CDR2 LQKENI, per germline. Deletions cut 3 bases from V and 4 bases from J, with 10 bases between. The CDR3 spans 15 residues.

This chain joins TRBV19 and TRBJ2-2; D remains ambiguous. The CDR3 sequence is 14 residues long. The V end lost 5 bases, the J end lost 1 base, and 8 bases lay between the germline ends. From germline, CDR1 is LNHDA and CDR2 SQIVND (reference sequence). The CDR3 reads CASSPPGNTGELFF. The CDR3 bases are TGTGCCAGTAGTCCCCCAGGGAACACCGGGGAGCTGTTTTTT.

The gene calls are TRBV7-8 and TRBJ1-5, with TRBD1 identical over 7 bases. This CDR3 has 16 amino acids. Germline V gene sequence: CDR1 SGHVS, CDR2 FQNEAQ. The junction had 9 bases not matched to a gene; V was cut back by 5 bases and J by 2 bases. The CDR3 here is CASSVQGNRGNQPQHF. CDR3 nucleotide sequence: TGTGCCAGCAGCGTACAGGGGAATCGAGGCAATCAGCCCCAGCATTTT. Based on the CDR3 plus reference TRBV7-8 and TRBJ1-5, the full variable domain is GAGVSQSPRYKVAKRGQDVALRCDPISGHVSLFWYQQALGQGPEFLTYFQNEAQLDKSGLPSDRFFAERPEGSVSTLKIQRTQQEDSAVYLCASSVQGNRGNQPQHFGDGTRLSIL.

V usage is TRBV2 and J usage is TRBJ2-7, with a tentative D call TRBD2 (6 bases). The V end was cut by 6 bases, the J end by 3 bases, with 12 bases between. Per the germline V gene, CDR1 is SNHLY and CDR2 is FYNNEI. The CDR3 totals 13 residues. The CDR3 reads CASRRGIVYEQYF. The CDR3 bases are TGTGCCAGCAGGCGGGGCATTGTCTACGAGCAGTACTTC.

The V gene is TRBV19, the J gene TRBJ2-1; 8 bases are a match to TRBD2. This CDR3 has 15 residues. The germline V gene has CDR1 LNHDA and CDR2 SQIVND (reference sequence). The V and J ends lost 8 bases and 0 bases, in that order; junction bases with no gene match: 6. CDR3: CASHRGGASYNEQFF. The CDR3 DNA reads as TGTGCCAGTCACCGGGGGGGGGCCTCCTACAATGAGCAGTTCTTC.

The chain links TRBV10-1 to TRBJ2-1; D is possibly TRBD1 (5 bases). CDR1 WNHNN and CDR2 SYGVQD come from the germline V gene (reference sequence). The CDR3 contains 16 residues. Trimming pared 4 bases from V and 0 bases from J, leaving 13 bases between. CDR3 bases: TGCGCCAGCAGTGCGACAGCTATCAGCTCCTACAATGAGCAGTTCTTC. It specifies CASSATAISSYNEQFF.

This rearrangement joins TRBV6-4 to TRBJ2-7, with D possibly matching TRBD1 (6 bases). This CDR3 is built from 15 residues. V lost 4 bases and J 3 bases, leaving 16 bases between the germline ends. Germline V gene lookup returns CDR1 MRHNA and CDR2 SNTAGT. CDR3 loop: CASSVIVQGNYEQYF. CDR3 bases: TGTGCCAGCAGTGTTATAGTTCAGGGGAACTACGAGCAGTACTTC.

This chain joins TRBV19 and TRBJ1-5, with 7 bases lining up with TRBD1. Germline CDR1 LNHDA, CDR2 SQIVND (reference sequence). There are 16 residues in the CDR3. J lost 6 bases, V lost 5 bases, and 13 bases had no gene match. The CDR3 loop reads CASSSDRDSEGQPQHF. CDR3 bases: TGTGCCAGTAGTTCGGACCGGGACAGCGAGGGTCAGCCCCAGCATTTT.